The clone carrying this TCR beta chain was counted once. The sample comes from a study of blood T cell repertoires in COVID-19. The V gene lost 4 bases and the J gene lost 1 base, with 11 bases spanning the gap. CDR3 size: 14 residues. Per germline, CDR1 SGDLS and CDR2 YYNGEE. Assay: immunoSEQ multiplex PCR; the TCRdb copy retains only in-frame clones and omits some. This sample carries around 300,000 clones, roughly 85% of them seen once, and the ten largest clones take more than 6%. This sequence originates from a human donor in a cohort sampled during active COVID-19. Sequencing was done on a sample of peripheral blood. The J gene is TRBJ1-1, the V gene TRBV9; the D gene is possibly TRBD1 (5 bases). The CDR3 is CASSFGRGNTEAFF. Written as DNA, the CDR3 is TGTGCCAGCAGCTTCGGGAGGGGGAACACTGAAGCTTTCTTT.